This TCR beta chain was sequenced during a study of blood T cell repertoires in COVID-19. Study context: There were acute and convalescent COVID-19 samples, and they came from the United States, Italy and Spain. PBMCs, B-cell-depleted T cells, or T cells were the source of the cDNA or gDNA that made up the material.

Germline CDR1 reads MNHEY; CDR2 reads SMNVEV (reference sequence). V was pared by 5 bases and J by 5 bases, with 18 bases between. CDR3 length: 16 residues. In the original analysis: From reference gene primer amplification, estimates of nucleated cell counts were derived. Libraries were prepared by immunoSEQ multiplex PCR; TCRdb keeps only in-frame clonotypes and omits some of them. That table furnishes V, J and clone size, whereas the DNA furnished D and trimming. The data show about 70,000 clones, with roughly 80% seen just once and roughly 22% held by the top ten. The sequencing input was peripheral blood. The source is a woman in her 70s with acute or convalescent COVID-19. V gene TRBV27 combines with J gene TRBJ2-2, with TRBD2 as a possible D gene (5 bases). DNA for the CDR3: TGTGCCAGCAGTCCAGCTAGCCCTAAACAGACCGGGGAGCTGTTTTTT. This encodes CASSPASPKQTGELFF.